The 8 T cell receptor beta chains below come from one sample, sequenced in a study of human T cells and chemical hapten exposure. Time point in this sample: pre-sensitization, week 0. Treatment: therapeutic diphenylcyclopropenone sensitization with weekly scalp DPC. TCRdb redid the calling of the RACE reads with MiXCR, one entry per CDR3 protein. The sample shows 84,000 or so distinct CDR3 sequences, 8.5% of them seen only once. The sequences come from whole blood, collected in connection with sensitization to the hapten diphenylcyclopropenone (DPC). These receptors were collected from a man in his forties with alopecia areata. Some clones in this sample may be carry-over from other donors' samples.

This clonotype was counted ten times or more. The genes are TRBV20-1 and TRBJ1-6; no reliable D call. Germline loops: CDR1 DFQATT, CDR2 SNEGSKA (reference sequence). V was clipped by 5 bases and J by 5 bases, with 13 bases between them. This CDR3 comprises 14 residues. The CDR3 DNA reads TGCAGTGCTCCAGCGGCCCAGAATAATTCACCCCTCCACTTT. This translates into CSAPAAQNNSPLHF.

In DNA, the CDR3 is TGCAGTGGACTAGCGGGAGCCCCAGATACGCAGTATTTT. It specifies CSGLAGAPDTQYF. The chain couples TRBV20-1 to TRBJ2-3; 12 positions agree with TRBD2. Trimming cost V 7 bases and J 4 bases; bases outside gene matches: 3. The CDR3 is 13 amino acids. CDR1 is DFQATT, CDR2 SNEGSKA, per germline (reference sequence).

V usage is TRBV29-1 and J usage is TRBJ2-1; TRBD1 matches at 7 bases. In germline, CDR1 is SQVTM, CDR2 ANQGSEA. V dropped 5 bases and J dropped 5; count of bases not matched to a gene: 9. The CDR3 contains 14 residues. This chain's CDR3 is CSVHQGVGNNEQFF. CDR3 bases: TGCAGCGTTCACCAGGGGGTTGGTAACAATGAGCAGTTCTTC.

This clonotype was detected only a few times. V usage is TRBV6-2 or TRBV6-3 and J usage is TRBJ2-1; TRBD2 matches at 11 bases. Germline lookup yields CDR1 MNHEY and CDR2 SVGEGT. J was trimmed by 5 bases and V by 6 bases; bases with no gene match: 6. This CDR3 is built from 15 residues. The CDR3 reads CASSLAGGKNNEQFF. The CDR3 nucleotides are TGTGCCAGCAGCTTAGCGGGAGGGAAAAACAATGAGCAGTTCTTC.

This clonotype was detected a few times. The rearrangement links TRBV7-9 to TRBJ2-5; D is perhaps TRBD1 or TRBD2 (5 bases each). V was clipped by 3 bases and J by 7 bases, with 24 bases between them. The CDR3 length is 17 residues. Germline CDR1 SEHNR, CDR2 FQNEAQ (reference sequence). In nucleotides, the CDR3 is TGTGCCAGCAGCTTCCCGATTAGCCGGGACCCTGCAGGGACCCAGTACTTC. Residues: CASSFPISRDPAGTQYF.

This clonotype was detected only a few times. The chain recombines TRBV6-5 with TRBJ2-3; TRBD2 matches 15 bases. This CDR3 is built from 16 residues. The trim removed 0 bases at V and 5 bases at J, leaving 0 bases unmatched. CDR1 is MNHEY, CDR2 SVGAGI, per germline. The CDR3 DNA is TGTGCCAGCAGTTACTCGGGACTAGCGGGAGGAGATACGCAGTATTTT. Translation: CASSYSGLAGGDTQYF.

This clonotype has more than one count but fewer than ten. V and J are TRBV11-3 and TRBJ2-3; 7 bases align to TRBD1. CDR1 is SGHNT, CDR2 YENEEA, per germline. J was trimmed by 2 bases and V by 5 bases; bases with no gene match: 13. There are 17 residues in the CDR3. The chain's CDR3 is CASSKGQTGRATDTQYF. CDR3 in DNA: TGTGCCAGCAGCAAAGGGCAGACAGGGAGAGCCACAGATACGCAGTATTTT. Together with reference TRBV11-3 and TRBJ2-3, the CDR3 gives the full variable domain: EAGVVQSPRYKIIEKKQPVAFWCNPISGHNTLYWYLQNLGQGPELLIRYENEEAVDDSQLPKDRFSAERLKGVDSTLKIQPAELGDSAVYLCASSKGQTGRATDTQYFGPGTRLTVL.

The J gene is TRBJ1-3, the V gene TRBV9, with 8 bases lining up with TRBD1. Germline CDR1 SGDLS, CDR2 YYNGEE. The CDR3 is 17 residues long. Germline trimming cut 4 bases from V and 0 bases from J; bases unmatched to any gene: 9. The CDR3 DNA follows: TGTGCCAGCAGCATTTACGACAGGGGAAGCTCTGGAAACACCATATATTTT. Its translation is CASSIYDRGSSGNTIYF.